This TCR beta chain derives from a study of blood T cell repertoires in COVID-19. Study as a whole: Material from acute and convalescent COVID-19 was sourced from the United States, Italy and Spain. Sources were T cells, B-cell-depleted T cells, or PBMCs; the material itself was cDNA or gDNA.

Trimming left V 3 bases short and J 4 bases short, with 10 bases between. The CDR3 extends over 14 amino acids. Germline V gives CDR1 KGHSH, CDR2 LQKENI. Self-reported history from a screening survey and questionnaire set each donor's cohort. Per the original methods: Amplification from reference gene primers served as the basis for estimated nucleated cell counts. Profiled with immunoSEQ multiplex PCR; TCRdb holds only in-frame clones, not every one. V, J and clone size derive from that table, while D and trimming were established from the DNA sequence. The repertoire includes fewer than 500,000 clones, roughly 90% of them detected once, and 0.9% to 1% sits in the top ten.

V is TRBV18 and J is TRBJ1-3; tentatively, D is TRBD1 (5 bases). This TCR derives from a woman under 40 with acute COVID-19. The sequenced material came from PBMCs or T cells enriched from blood (not recorded which). As DNA, the CDR3 is TGTGCCAGCTCACCGGGCAGGGCAGGAAACACCATATATTTT. Amino acid sequence: CASSPGRAGNTIYF.